This record concerns one T cell receptor (beta chain) sequence. Produced via immunoSEQ multiplex PCR; TCRdb's table is partial and in-frame only. The sample comprises about 120,000 clones, around nine tenths of which are singletons, and over 15% rests with the top ten. These data are taken from a study of blood T cell repertoires in COVID-19. V was clipped by 1 base and J by 5 bases, with 13 bases between them. Germline V gene data show CDR1 as SGHKS and CDR2 as YYEKEE (reference sequence). There are 15 residues in the CDR3. Specimen: peripheral blood. The chain is built from TRBV5-5 and TRBJ1-5; no clear D gene. The source of this sequence is a human donor with acute or convalescent COVID-19. The donor label of this sample is uncertain. CDR3 sequence reads: CASSLFRQVDQPQHF. The CDR3 DNA reads as TGTGCCAGCAGCTTGTTTAGGCAGGTGGATCAGCCCCAGCATTTT.